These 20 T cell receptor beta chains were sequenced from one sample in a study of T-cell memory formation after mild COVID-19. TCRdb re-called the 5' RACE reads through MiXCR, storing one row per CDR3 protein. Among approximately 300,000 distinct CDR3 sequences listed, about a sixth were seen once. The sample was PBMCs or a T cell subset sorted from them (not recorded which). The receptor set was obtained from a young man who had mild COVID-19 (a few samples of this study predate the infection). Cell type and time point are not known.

Written as DNA, the CDR3 is TGTGCCAGCAGTTACTCGCGCGACAGGAATTCACCCCTCCACTTT. Its translation: CASSYSRDRNSPLHF. The V and J genes are TRBV6-6 and TRBJ1-6, with D tentatively TRBD1 (6 bases). The CDR3 is 15 amino acids. CDR1 and CDR2 (germline): MNHNY, SVGAGI (reference sequence). The germline V and J ends were trimmed by 0 bases and 7 bases, with 10 bases remaining between them.

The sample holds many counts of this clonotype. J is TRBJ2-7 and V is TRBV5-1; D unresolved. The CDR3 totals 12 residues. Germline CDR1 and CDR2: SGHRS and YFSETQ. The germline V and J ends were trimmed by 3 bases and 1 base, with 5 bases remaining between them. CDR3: CASSWGSYEQYF. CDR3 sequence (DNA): TGCGCCAGCAGCTGGGGTTCCTACGAGCAGTACTTC.

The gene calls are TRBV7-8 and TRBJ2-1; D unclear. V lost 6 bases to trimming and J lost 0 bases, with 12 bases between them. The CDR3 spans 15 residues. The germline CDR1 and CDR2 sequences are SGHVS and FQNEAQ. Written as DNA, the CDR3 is TGTGCCAGCAGACGGACCGCCAGCTCCTACAATGAGCAGTTCTTC. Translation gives CASRRTASSYNEQFF.

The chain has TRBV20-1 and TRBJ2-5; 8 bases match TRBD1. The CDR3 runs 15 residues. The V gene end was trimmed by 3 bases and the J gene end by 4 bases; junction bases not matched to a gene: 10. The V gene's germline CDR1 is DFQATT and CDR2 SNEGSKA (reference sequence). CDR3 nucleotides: TGCAGTGCTAGCGGGCAGGGGGCCGGTCGAGAGACCCAGTACTTC. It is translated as CSASGQGAGRETQYF.

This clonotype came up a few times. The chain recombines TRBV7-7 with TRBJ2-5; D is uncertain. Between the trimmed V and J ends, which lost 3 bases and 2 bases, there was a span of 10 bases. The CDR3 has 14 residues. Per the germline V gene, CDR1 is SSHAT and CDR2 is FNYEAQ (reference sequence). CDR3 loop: CASSFSSLQETQYF. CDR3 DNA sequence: TGTGCCAGCAGCTTCTCTAGTCTACAAGAGACCCAGTACTTC.

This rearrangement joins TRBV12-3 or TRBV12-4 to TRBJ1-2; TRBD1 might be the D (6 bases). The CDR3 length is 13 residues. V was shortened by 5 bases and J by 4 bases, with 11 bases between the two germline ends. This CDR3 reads CASSERGGYGYTF. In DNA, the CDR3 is TGTGCCAGCAGTGAGAGGGGGGGCTATGGCTACACCTTC.

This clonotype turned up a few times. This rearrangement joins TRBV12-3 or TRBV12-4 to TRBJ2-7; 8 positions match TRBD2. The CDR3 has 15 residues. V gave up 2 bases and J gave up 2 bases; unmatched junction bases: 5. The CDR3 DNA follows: TGTGCCAGCAGTTTAAGCGGGGGACCTACCTACGAGCAGTACGTC. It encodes CASSLSGGPTYEQYV.

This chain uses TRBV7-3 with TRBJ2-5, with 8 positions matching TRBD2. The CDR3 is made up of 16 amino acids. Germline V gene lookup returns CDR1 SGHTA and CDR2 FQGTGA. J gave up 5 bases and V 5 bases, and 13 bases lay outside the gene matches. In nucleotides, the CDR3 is TGTGCCAGCAGCGCCACTTCTACGGGGGGGGCTGAGACCCAGTACTTC. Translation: CASSATSTGGAETQYF. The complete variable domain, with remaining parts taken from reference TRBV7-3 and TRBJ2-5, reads GAGVSQTPSNKVTEKGKYVELRCDPISGHTALYWYRQSLGQGPEFLIYFQGTGAADDSGLPNDRFFAVRPEGSVSTLKIQRTERGDSAVYLCASSATSTGGAETQYFGPGTRLLVL.

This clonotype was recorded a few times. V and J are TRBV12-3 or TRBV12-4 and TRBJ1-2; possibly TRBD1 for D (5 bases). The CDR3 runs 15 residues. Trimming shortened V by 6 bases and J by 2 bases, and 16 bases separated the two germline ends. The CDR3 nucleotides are TGTGCCAGCAGCCGGGGCAGGGTGATCAACTATGGCTACACCTTC. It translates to CASSRGRVINYGYTF.

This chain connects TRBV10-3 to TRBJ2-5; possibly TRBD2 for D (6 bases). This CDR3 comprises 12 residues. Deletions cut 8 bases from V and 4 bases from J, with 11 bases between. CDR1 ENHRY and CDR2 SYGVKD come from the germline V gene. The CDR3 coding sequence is TGTGCCATCCGAGGGAGGAGAGAGACCCAGTACTTC. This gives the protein CAIRGRRETQYF.

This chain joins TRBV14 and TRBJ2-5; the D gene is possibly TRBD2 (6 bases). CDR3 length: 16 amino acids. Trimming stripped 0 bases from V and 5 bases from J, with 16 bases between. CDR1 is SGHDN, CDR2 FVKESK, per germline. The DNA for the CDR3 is TGTGCCAGCAGCCAAGATCCGCGGGGCTTCGGGGAGACCCAGTACTTC. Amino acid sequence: CASSQDPRGFGETQYF. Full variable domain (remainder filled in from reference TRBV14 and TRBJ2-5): EAGVTQFPSHSVIEKGQTVTLRCDPISGHDNLYWYRRVMGKEIKFLLHFVKESKQDESGMPNNRFLAERTGGTYSTLKVQPAELEDSGVYFCASSQDPRGFGETQYFGPGTRLLVL.

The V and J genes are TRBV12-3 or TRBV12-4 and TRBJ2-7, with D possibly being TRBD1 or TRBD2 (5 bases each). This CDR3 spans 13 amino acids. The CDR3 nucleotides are TGTGCGACCACTAGGGGCAGTACCGACGAGCAGTACTTC. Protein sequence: CATTRGSTDEQYF.

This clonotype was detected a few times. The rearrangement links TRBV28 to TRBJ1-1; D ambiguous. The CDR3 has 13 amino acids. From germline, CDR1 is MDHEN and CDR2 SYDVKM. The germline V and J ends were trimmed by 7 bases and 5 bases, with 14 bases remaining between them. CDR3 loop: CASMFPGSTEAFF. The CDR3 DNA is TGTGCCAGCATGTTCCCGGGATCGACTGAAGCTTTCTTT.

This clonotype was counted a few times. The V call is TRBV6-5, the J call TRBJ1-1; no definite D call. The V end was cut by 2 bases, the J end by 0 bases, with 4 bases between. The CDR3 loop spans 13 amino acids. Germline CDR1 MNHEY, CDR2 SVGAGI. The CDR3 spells CASSYVVNTEAFF. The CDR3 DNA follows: TGTGCCAGCAGTTACGTGGTGAACACTGAAGCTTTCTTT.

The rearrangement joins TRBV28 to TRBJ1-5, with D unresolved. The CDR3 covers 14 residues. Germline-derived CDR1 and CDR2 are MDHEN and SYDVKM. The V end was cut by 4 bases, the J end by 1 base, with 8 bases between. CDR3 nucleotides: TGTGCCAGCAGTTCTTTGACAAGCAATCAGCCCCAGCATTTT. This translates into CASSSLTSNQPQHF.

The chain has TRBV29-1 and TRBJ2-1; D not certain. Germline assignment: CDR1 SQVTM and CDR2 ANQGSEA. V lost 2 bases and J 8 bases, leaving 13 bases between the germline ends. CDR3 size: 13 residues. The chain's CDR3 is CSVEPALGDEQFF. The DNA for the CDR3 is TGCAGCGTTGAACCAGCGTTGGGCGATGAGCAGTTCTTC.

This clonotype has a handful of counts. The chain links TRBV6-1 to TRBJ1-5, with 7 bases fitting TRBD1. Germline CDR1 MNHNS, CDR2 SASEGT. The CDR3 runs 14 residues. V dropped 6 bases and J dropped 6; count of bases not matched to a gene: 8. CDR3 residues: CASRTLGGGQPQHF. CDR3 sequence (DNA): TGTGCCAGCAGGACTCTAGGGGGCGGTCAGCCCCAGCATTTT.

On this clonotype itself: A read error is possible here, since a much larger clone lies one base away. The CDR3 sequence is CAWSSSSINAQFF. CDR3 bases: TGTGCCTGGAGTTCAAGTAGTATAAATGCGCAGTTCTTC. The V and J genes are TRBV30 and TRBJ2-1; D is undetermined. Germline loops: CDR1 GTSNPN, CDR2 SVGIG (reference sequence). The CDR3 is made up of 13 amino acids.

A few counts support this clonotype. The CDR3 reads CSTTSGADTQYF. For the CDR3, the DNA is TGCAGTACCACTAGCGGGGCAGATACGCAGTATTTT. The V gene is TRBV20-1, the J gene TRBJ2-3; 10 bases agree with TRBD2. The CDR3 extends over 12 amino acids. Germline V lookup: CDR1 DFQATT, CDR2 SNEGSKA (reference sequence). V was clipped by 8 bases and J by 4 bases; unmatched bases: 3.

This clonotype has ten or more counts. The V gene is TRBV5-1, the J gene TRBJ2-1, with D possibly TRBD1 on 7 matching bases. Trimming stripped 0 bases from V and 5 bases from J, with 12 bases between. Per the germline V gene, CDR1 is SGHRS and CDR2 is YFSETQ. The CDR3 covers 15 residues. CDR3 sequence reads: CASSLGGTADNEQFF. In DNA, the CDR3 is TGCGCCAGCAGCTTGGGCGGGACAGCGGACAATGAGCAGTTCTTC.